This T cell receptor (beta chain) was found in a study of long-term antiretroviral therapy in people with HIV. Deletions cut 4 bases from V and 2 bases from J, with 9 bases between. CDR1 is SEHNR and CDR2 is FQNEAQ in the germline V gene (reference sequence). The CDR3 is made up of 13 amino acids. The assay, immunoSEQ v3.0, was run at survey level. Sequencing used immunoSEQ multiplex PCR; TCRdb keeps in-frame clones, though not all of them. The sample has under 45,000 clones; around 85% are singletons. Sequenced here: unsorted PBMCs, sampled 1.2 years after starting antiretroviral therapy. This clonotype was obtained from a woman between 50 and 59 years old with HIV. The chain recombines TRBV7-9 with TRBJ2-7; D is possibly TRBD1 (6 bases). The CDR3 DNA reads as TGTGCCAGCAGCTCCACAGGGCCCTACGAGCAGTACTTC. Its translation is CASSSTGPYEQYF.